This T cell receptor beta chain was found in a study of somatic mutations in cytotoxic T cells in rheumatoid arthritis. Broader study findings: CD8+ T-cell clonality did not differ significantly between rheumatoid arthritis patients and age-matched healthy controls. Slight TRBV07 underrepresentation in rheumatoid arthritis patients went unadjusted for multiple comparisons.

Some clones are missing from TCRdb's copy, which holds only in-frame ones; the method was immunoSEQ multiplex PCR. The sample holds fewer than 20,000 clones; over 75% are singletons and the top ten take 8.9%. Per the germline V gene, CDR1 is SGDLS and CDR2 is YYNGEE. Trimming took 4 bases from V and 5 from J, leaving 16 bases between them. The CDR3 covers 14 residues. As to this clone: Its target is not known.

The sample taken for sequencing was CD8+ T cells sorted from blood. This receptor was identified in an adult with rheumatoid arthritis. The V gene is TRBV9, the J gene TRBJ2-7; no clear D. The CDR3 coding sequence is TGTGCCAGCAGCCCTGGAGAGGCGCTGAACGAGCAGTACTTC. Its protein is CASSPGEALNEQYF. The variable domain in full, with the rest retrieved from reference TRBV9 and TRBJ2-7, is DSGVTQTPKHLITATGQRVTLRCSPRSGDLSVYWYQQSLDQGLQFLIQYYNGEERAKGNILERFSAQQFPDLHSELNLSSLELGDSALYFCASSPGEALNEQYFGPGTRLTVT.